This entry lists 13 T cell receptor beta chains sequenced from one sample in a study of beta chain features in type 1 diabetes. Study results and caveats: TCRB CDR3s were moderately but significantly shorter in Type 1 diabetes patients in all four CD4+ subsets.

As every portion of the isolated RNA was reverse transcribed, the sequencing read expressed TCRB transcripts. TCRdb keeps only in-frame clones here, not all; method: immunoSEQ multiplex PCR. The table shows under 850,000 clones, with around 15% occurring only once. These receptors lack a known antigen. Sample: naive CD4+ T cells from blood. The receptors here all came from a man between 18 and 29 years old with type 1 diabetes.

This clone was recorded a few times. The chain employs TRBV7-9 and TRBJ1-1; D gene unclear. Looked up from germline, CDR1 is SEHNR and CDR2 is FQNEAQ (reference sequence). CDR3 length: 14 amino acids. V gave up 3 bases and J gave up 1 base, with 9 bases separating them. Here the CDR3 reads CASSFTLGNTEAFF. CDR3 in DNA: TGTGCCAGCAGCTTTACATTAGGGAACACTGAAGCTTTCTTT.

There are a few counts of this clone. This rearrangement joins TRBV10-3 to TRBJ1-1; possible D gene TRBD1, 5 bases. The germline V gene encodes CDR1 ENHRY and CDR2 SYGVKD. The V gene lost 3 bases and the J gene lost 1 base, with 9 bases spanning the gap. This CDR3 is built from 14 residues. The CDR3 DNA sequence: TGTGCCATCAGTGACTCCAGGGCGAACACTGAAGCTTTCTTT. Its translation is CAISDSRANTEAFF.

Details on this clone: The same CDR3 arises from other DNA sequences in this sample as well. The chain joins TRBV5-1 to TRBJ1-5; 8 nucleotides agree with TRBD1. Losses at the gene ends were 0 bases for V and 6 bases for J; bases not matched to a gene: 5. The CDR3 has 15 amino acids. Per the germline V gene, CDR1 is SGHRS and CDR2 is YFSETQ. CDR3 in DNA: TGCGCCAGCAGCTTGGAGTCAGGGGGCGGTCAGCCCCAGCATTTT. Translating it yields CASSLESGGGQPQHF. The complete variable domain, with remaining parts taken from reference TRBV5-1 and TRBJ1-5, reads KAGVTQTPRYLIKTRGQQVTLSCSPISGHRSVSWYQQTPGQGLQFLFEYFSETQRNKGNFPGRFSGRQFSNSRSEMNVSTLELGDSALYLCASSLESGGGQPQHFGDGTRLSIL.

The J gene is TRBJ2-2, the V gene TRBV19; a weak D match, TRBD1 (6 bases). The CDR3 has 14 residues. Germline values: CDR1 LNHDA, CDR2 SQIVND (reference sequence). V dropped 9 bases and J dropped 1 base, with 12 bases sitting between them. CDR3 coding DNA: TGTGCCAGCCAGGGGCAGGTGAACACCGGGGAGCTGTTTTTT. Translation: CASQGQVNTGELFF.

This chain links TRBV5-1 with TRBJ2-1; tentatively, D is TRBD2 (5 bases). V lost 4 bases and J 9 bases, leaving 17 bases between the germline ends. This CDR3 region has 14 residues. Germline V lookup: CDR1 SGHRS, CDR2 YFSETQ. In nucleotides, the CDR3 is TGCGCCAGCAGCCCGGGGTCAGGTTACGGTGAGCAGTTCTTC. It translates to CASSPGSGYGEQFF.

This clone has a handful of counts. The chain joins TRBV5-1 to TRBJ1-2; 9 bases are a match to TRBD1. After removal of 0 bases from V and 6 bases from J, the junction contained 3 bases not matched to a gene. The germline V gene has CDR1 SGHRS and CDR2 YFSETQ. The CDR3 spans 14 residues. The chain's CDR3 is CASSLVGQGNGYTF. CDR3 DNA: TGCGCCAGCAGCTTGGTGGGACAGGGCAATGGCTACACCTTC. The full variable domain, its missing parts supplied by reference TRBV5-1 and TRBJ1-2, is KAGVTQTPRYLIKTRGQQVTLSCSPISGHRSVSWYQQTPGQGLQFLFEYFSETQRNKGNFPGRFSGRQFSNSRSEMNVSTLELGDSALYLCASSLVGQGNGYTFGSGTRLTVV.

This clone was recorded a few times. This rearrangement joins TRBV11-3 to TRBJ2-3; 8 bases line up with TRBD2. This CDR3 is built from 16 residues. V lost 2 bases, J lost 0 bases, and 4 bases stayed unmatched. CDR1 and CDR2 (germline): SGHNT, YENEEA. The CDR3 bases are TGTGCCAGCAGCTTAACCAGCGGGGGTAGCACAGATACGCAGTATTTT. As protein: CASSLTSGGSTDTQYF.

This clone has a handful of counts. This sample also contains other DNA sequences that code for the same CDR3. This rearrangement joins TRBV5-1 to TRBJ1-1; D is uncertain. The CDR3 length is 14 residues. V was clipped by 2 bases and J by 0 bases, with 8 bases between them. Germline CDR1 reads SGHRS; CDR2 reads YFSETQ. The CDR3 DNA is TGCGCCAGCAGCTTTGGACCGATGAACACTGAAGCTTTCTTT. It yields the protein CASSFGPMNTEAFF.

As DNA, the CDR3 is TGTGCCAGCAGCCCCGTCGGAGGGTGGGGCTACACCTTC. Translated: CASSPVGGWGYTF. The chain joins TRBV14 to TRBJ1-2; D unresolved. The CDR3 length is 13 residues. Trimming pared 4 bases from V and 8 bases from J, leaving 14 bases between. Germline V gene lookup returns CDR1 SGHDN and CDR2 FVKESK.

This clone appeared a few times. J is TRBJ1-5 and V is TRBV6-6; TRBD1 agrees at 8 bases. The CDR3 length is 14 residues. Germline assignment: CDR1 MNHNY and CDR2 SVGAGI (reference sequence). Losses at the gene ends were 6 bases for V and 5 bases for J; bases not matched to a gene: 6. The CDR3 coding sequence is TGTGCCAGCAGCCCCGGGACAGGCGATCAGCCCCAGCATTTT. It codes for CASSPGTGDQPQHF.

This chain connects TRBV6-1 to TRBJ2-7; D not resolved. Trimming shortened V by 10 bases and J by 5 bases, and 21 bases separated the two germline ends. Germline CDR1 MNHNS, CDR2 SASEGT. This CDR3 is built from 14 residues. CDR3 bases: TGTGCCAACTCCCTTGGCTTAGGGTTCAACGAGCAGTACTTC. It translates to CANSLGLGFNEQYF.

The chain uses TRBV25-1 and TRBJ1-1, with 7 bases aligning to TRBD1. The V segment lost 3 bases and the J segment 3 bases; nucleotides outside the gene matches: 7. Germline V gives CDR1 MGHDK, CDR2 SYGVNS. The CDR3 consists of 15 residues. CDR3 nucleotide sequence: TGTGCCAGCAGTGAGGGCGGCAGGGGGTACACTGAAGCTTTCTTT. Translated, it gives CASSEGGRGYTEAFF.

V is TRBV10-2 and J is TRBJ2-7, with no clear D. The length of the CDR3 is 13 residues. The V and J ends lost 9 bases and 0 bases respectively, with 12 bases between them. CDR1 and CDR2 from the germline V gene are WSHSY and SAAADI. The CDR3, as DNA: TGCGCCAGTACCATAGGTAGCTCCTACGAGCAGTACTTC. Protein: CASTIGSSYEQYF.